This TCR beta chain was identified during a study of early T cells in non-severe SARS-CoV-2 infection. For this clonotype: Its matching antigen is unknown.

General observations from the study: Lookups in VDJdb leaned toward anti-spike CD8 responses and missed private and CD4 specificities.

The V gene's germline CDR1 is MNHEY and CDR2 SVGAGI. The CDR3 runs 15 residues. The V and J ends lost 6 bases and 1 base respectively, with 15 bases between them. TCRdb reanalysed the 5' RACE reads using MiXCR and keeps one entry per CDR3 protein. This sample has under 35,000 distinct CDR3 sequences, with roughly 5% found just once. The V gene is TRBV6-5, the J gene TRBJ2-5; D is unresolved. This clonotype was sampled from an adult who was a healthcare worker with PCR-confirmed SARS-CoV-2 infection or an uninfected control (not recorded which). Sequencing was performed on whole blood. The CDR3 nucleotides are TGTGCCAGCAGAACAACAGCAGGTCCCCAAGAGACCCAGTACTTC. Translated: CASRTTAGPQETQYF.